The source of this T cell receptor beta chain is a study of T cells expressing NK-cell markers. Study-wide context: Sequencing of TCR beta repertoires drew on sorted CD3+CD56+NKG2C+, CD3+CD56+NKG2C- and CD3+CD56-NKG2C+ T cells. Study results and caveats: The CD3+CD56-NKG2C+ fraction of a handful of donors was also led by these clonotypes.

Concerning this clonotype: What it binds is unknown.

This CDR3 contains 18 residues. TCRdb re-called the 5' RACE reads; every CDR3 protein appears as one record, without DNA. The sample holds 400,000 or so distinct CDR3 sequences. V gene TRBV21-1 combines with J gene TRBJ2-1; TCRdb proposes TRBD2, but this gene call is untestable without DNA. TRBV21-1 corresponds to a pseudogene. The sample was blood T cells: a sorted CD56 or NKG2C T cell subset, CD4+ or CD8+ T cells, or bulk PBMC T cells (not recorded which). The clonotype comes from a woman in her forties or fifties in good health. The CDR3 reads CASSNRPGLAGENNEQFF.